The 23 T cell receptor beta chains reported below all come from one sample, sequenced in a study of immune cell composition in non-small cell lung cancer. Profiling relied on immunoSEQ multiplex PCR, and the TCRdb table lists in-frame clones only, not all of them. The repertoire holds 3,500 to 4,000 clones, with 65% to 80% as singletons. Normal lung was taken at the farthest possible site, at least 3 cm from tumour. Input material: non-adjacent lung tissue. The receptors come from a human donor with non-small cell lung cancer.

The rearrangement joins TRBV19 to TRBJ1-6, with TRBD1 matching over 7 bases. The ends lost 5 bases at V and 6 bases at J; junction bases unmatched: 7. This CDR3 comprises 15 residues. The germline gives CDR1 LNHDA, CDR2 SQIVND (reference sequence). The CDR3 DNA is TGTGCCAGTAGTCCGTGGGACAGTACTAATTCACCCCTCCACTTT. It encodes CASSPWDSTNSPLHF. Full variable domain (outside the CDR3, taken from reference TRBV19 and TRBJ1-6): DGGITQSPKYLFRKEGQNVTLSCEQNLNHDAMYWYRQDPGQGLRLIYYSQIVNDFQKGDIAEGYSVSREKKESFPLTVTSAQKNPTAFYLCASSPWDSTNSPLHFGNGTRLTVT.

V gene TRBV30 combines with J gene TRBJ1-2; 9 bases match TRBD1. The junction had 6 bases not matched to a gene; V was cut back by 3 bases and J by 7 bases. The CDR3 is made up of 13 amino acids. Germline CDR1 is GTSNPN and CDR2 is SVGIG (reference sequence). The chain's CDR3 is CAWRETGGSGYTF. DNA of the CDR3: TGTGCCTGGAGGGAAACAGGGGGCAGTGGCTACACCTTC.

V gene TRBV21-1 combines with J gene TRBJ2-7; TRBD1 is the table's D call and was not checked against the DNA. TRBV21-1 is a listed pseudogene. This CDR3 comprises 12 residues. The CDR3 region has the DNA TGTGCCACCAAGACAGGGGGCTTTGGTGAGGGCTTC. Translation gives CATKTGGFGEGF.

J is TRBJ1-1 and V is TRBV30, with 7 nucleotides matching TRBD1. This CDR3 has 15 residues. CDR1 GTSNPN and CDR2 SVGIG come from the germline V gene (reference sequence). Trimming removed 0 bases from V and 0 bases from J; junction bases left unmatched: 4. CDR3 DNA sequence: TGTGCCTGGAGTGTACTAGGACAGGTGAACACTGAAGCTTTCTTT. This gives the protein CAWSVLGQVNTEAFF. The full variable domain, rest sourced from reference TRBV30 and TRBJ1-1, is SQTIHQWPATLVQPVGSPLSLECTVEGTSNPNLYWYRQAAGRGLQLLFYSVGIGQISSEVPQNLSASRPQDRQFILSSKKLLLSDSGFYLCAWSVLGQVNTEAFFGQGTRLTVV.

The chain uses TRBV28 and TRBJ2-7; D might be TRBD1 (5 bases). The CDR3 spans 16 residues. V was clipped by 3 bases and J by 3 bases, with 18 bases between them. The germline V gene has CDR1 MDHEN and CDR2 SYDVKM. The CDR3 DNA is TGTGCCAGCAGTTTCCCCAAAACAGGTACCCACTACGAGCAGTACTTC. It translates to CASSFPKTGTHYEQYF.

The rearrangement joins TRBV14 to TRBJ2-3; D uncertain. Germline V gene data show CDR1 as SGHDN and CDR2 as FVKESK. The CDR3 loop spans 13 amino acids. Deletions cut 4 bases from V and 8 bases from J, with 13 bases between. Here the CDR3 reads CASSPFPGATQYF. For the CDR3, the DNA is TGTGCCAGCAGCCCATTCCCAGGCGCTACGCAGTATTTT.

The CDR3 DNA reads as TGTGCCAGCAGCTTAGCGTGGGGGACACTGAATAATTCACCCCTCCACTTT. It is translated as CASSLAWGTLNNSPLHF. The V call is TRBV7-8, the J call TRBJ1-6; D is possibly TRBD1 (6 bases). The CDR3 extends over 17 amino acids. The V gene lost 0 bases and the J gene lost 5 bases, with 14 bases spanning the gap. Germline values: CDR1 SGHVS, CDR2 FQNEAQ.

The chain is built from TRBV29-1 and TRBJ2-2, with TRBD2 matching over 13 bases. CDR3 length: 16 residues. CDR1 SQVTM and CDR2 ANQGSEA come from the germline V gene. V shed 7 bases, J shed 6 bases, and the junction held 11 bases outside the gene matches. CDR3 protein: CSASPSGLAGAGELFF. The CDR3 DNA reads TGCAGCGCGTCACCGAGTGGACTAGCGGGAGCCGGGGAGCTGTTTTTT.

This clone was detected a few times. The chain recombines TRBV5-5 with TRBJ1-6; a possible D gene is TRBD1 (6 bases). V dropped 7 bases and J dropped 8 bases, with 13 bases sitting between them. CDR1 is SGHKS, CDR2 YYEKEE, per germline (reference sequence). The CDR3 loop spans 13 amino acids. CDR3 bases: TGTGCCAGCGGCAGCTCAGGGGATTCACCCCTCCACTTT. Protein sequence: CASGSSGDSPLHF. The full variable domain, with the rest looked up from reference TRBV5-5 and TRBJ1-6, is DAGVTQSPTHLIKTRGQQVTLRCSPISGHKSVSWYQQVLGQGPQFIFQYYEKEERGRGNFPDRFSARQFPNYSSELNVNALLLGDSALYLCASGSSGDSPLHFGNGTRLTVT.

This clone was observed a few times. The chain recombines TRBV7-9 with TRBJ1-1, with a possible D match to TRBD1 (6 bases). The germline V and J ends were trimmed by 8 bases and 1 base, with 14 bases remaining between them. The CDR3 totals 14 residues. Germline V gene sequence: CDR1 SEHNR, CDR2 FQNEAQ (reference sequence). CDR3 loop: CASWKGGGNTEAFF. In DNA form, the CDR3 reads TGTGCCAGCTGGAAAGGGGGGGGGAACACTGAAGCTTTCTTT.

This chain connects TRBV4-1 to TRBJ2-7; TRBD2 matches 10 bases. Germline V CDR1 and CDR2: MGHRA, YSYEKL. J was trimmed by 4 bases and V by 0 bases; bases with no gene match: 3. This CDR3 is 15 amino acids long. CDR3 DNA sequence: TGCGCCAGCAGCCAAGAACTAGCGGGGCGTTACGAGCAGTACTTC. Protein: CASSQELAGRYEQYF.

V and J are TRBV10-3 and TRBJ1-2, with 8 bases matching TRBD1. CDR3 length equals 15 residues. The trim removed 4 bases at V and 4 bases at J, leaving 8 bases unmatched. Germline V gene sequence: CDR1 ENHRY, CDR2 SYGVKD. CDR3 coding DNA: TGTGCCATCAGTGGTGGGGACAGGAGGGGCTATGGCTACACCTTC. Translated: CAISGGDRRGYGYTF.

Here the CDR3 DNA reads TGTGCCAGCAGCCTAACAGCTAACTCCTACGAGCAGTACTTC. Translating gives CASSLTANSYEQYF. V gene TRBV7-8 combines with J gene TRBJ2-7, with unresolved D. The germline V gene encodes CDR1 SGHVS and CDR2 FQNEAQ. With 5 bases removed from V and 0 bases from J, the gap between germline ends came to 11 bases. CDR3 length: 14 residues.

The V and J genes are TRBV4-1 and TRBJ1-6; no definite D call. CDR1 is MGHRA and CDR2 is YSYEKL in the germline V gene. The V and J ends lost 4 bases and 1 base respectively, with 11 bases between them. The CDR3 has 16 residues. For the CDR3, the DNA is TGCGCCAGCAGCCCCAAAATCGGGTCCTATAATTCACCCCTCCACTTT. It translates to CASSPKIGSYNSPLHF.

This clone was recorded only once. This chain uses TRBV28 with TRBJ2-5, with D possibly TRBD2 on 7 matching bases. Between the trimmed V and J ends, which lost 5 bases and 5 bases, there was a span of 18 bases. Germline V gene data show CDR1 as MDHEN and CDR2 as SYDVKM. This CDR3 is 15 amino acids long. CDR3 bases: TGTGCCAGCAGTACACGGGGGGCTAGCAGGGAGACCCAGTACTTC. Its protein is CASSTRGASRETQYF.

The genes are TRBV27 and TRBJ2-1; 14 bases are shared with TRBD2. The CDR3 is 16 amino acids. Per germline, CDR1 MNHEY and CDR2 SMNVEV (reference sequence). J was trimmed by 7 bases and V by 7 bases; bases with no gene match: 9. In DNA form, the CDR3 reads TGTGCCAGCACCCCTGGGGGGACTAGCGGGAGAAATGAGCAGTTCTTC. It yields the protein CASTPGGTSGRNEQFF.

The chain carries TRBV5-1 and TRBJ2-3, with unresolved D. Looked up from germline, CDR1 is SGHRS and CDR2 is YFSETQ. This CDR3 comprises 11 residues. The V and J ends lost 5 bases and 6 bases respectively, with 7 bases between them. The CDR3 nucleotides are TGCGCCAGCAGAACTGCCGATACGCAGTATTTT. Translating it yields CASRTADTQYF.

CDR3 region: CASSPPGQGPLWGYTF. Written as DNA, the CDR3 is TGTGCCAGCTCACCACCGGGACAGGGGCCTCTCTGGGGCTACACCTTC. The gene calls are TRBV18 and TRBJ1-2, with 10 bases aligning to TRBD1. Germline V gives CDR1 KGHSH, CDR2 LQKENI. This CDR3 has 16 residues. Unmatched junction bases numbered 9, after V lost 0 bases and J lost 8 bases.

The chain recombines TRBV30 with TRBJ2-7; perhaps TRBD1 as D (5 bases). The germline CDR1 and CDR2 sequences are GTSNPN and SVGIG (reference sequence). The CDR3 extends over 16 amino acids. V lost 5 bases to trimming and J lost 2 bases, with 22 bases between them. The DNA of the CDR3 is TGTGCCTGGCGCGACACCCGACAGATAGGACCCTACGAGCAGTACTTC. It translates to CAWRDTRQIGPYEQYF. The variable domain in full, with the rest retrieved from reference TRBV30 and TRBJ2-7, is SQTIHQWPATLVQPVGSPLSLECTVEGTSNPNLYWYRQAAGRGLQLLFYSVGIGQISSEVPQNLSASRPQDRQFILSSKKLLLSDSGFYLCAWRDTRQIGPYEQYFGPGTRLTVT.

The J gene is TRBJ1-4, the V gene TRBV11-2; D is perhaps TRBD1 (6 bases). Germline-derived CDR1 and CDR2 are SGHAT and FQNNGV. The CDR3 extends over 15 amino acids. Deletions cut 3 bases from V and 10 bases from J, with 18 bases between. The CDR3 protein is CASSLLQGFDVKLFF. The DNA of the CDR3 is TGTGCCAGCAGCTTGCTACAGGGTTTTGATGTAAAACTGTTTTTT.

Comments on this clone: The identical CDR3 is also encoded by other nucleotide sequences in the sample. The J gene is TRBJ1-2, the V gene TRBV30; tentative D call: TRBD1 (6 bases). V lost 2 bases and J lost 4, with 11 bases in between. In germline, CDR1 is GTSNPN, CDR2 SVGIG (reference sequence). The CDR3 length is 13 residues. The CDR3 loop reads CAWSFRGAYGYTF. CDR3 bases: TGTGCCTGGAGTTTCCGGGGGGCCTATGGCTACACCTTC.

The V gene is TRBV19, the J gene TRBJ1-6, with no clear D. The V gene lost 7 bases and the J gene lost 3 bases, with 10 bases spanning the gap. This CDR3 region has 14 residues. CDR1 LNHDA and CDR2 SQIVND come from the germline V gene (reference sequence). CDR3 coding DNA: TGTGCCAGTAATCTGGGCCTCTATAATTCACCCCTCCACTTT. It codes for CASNLGLYNSPLHF.

This chain connects TRBV18 to TRBJ1-5; 7 nucleotides agree with TRBD1. Germline values: CDR1 KGHSH, CDR2 LQKENI. Trimming took 6 bases from V and 7 from J; bases not matched to a gene: 15. The CDR3 totals 16 residues. In DNA form, the CDR3 reads TGTGCCAGCTCTCGAACCGGGACAGTGACTCCACAGCCCCAGCATTTT. Its translation: CASSRTGTVTPQPQHF.